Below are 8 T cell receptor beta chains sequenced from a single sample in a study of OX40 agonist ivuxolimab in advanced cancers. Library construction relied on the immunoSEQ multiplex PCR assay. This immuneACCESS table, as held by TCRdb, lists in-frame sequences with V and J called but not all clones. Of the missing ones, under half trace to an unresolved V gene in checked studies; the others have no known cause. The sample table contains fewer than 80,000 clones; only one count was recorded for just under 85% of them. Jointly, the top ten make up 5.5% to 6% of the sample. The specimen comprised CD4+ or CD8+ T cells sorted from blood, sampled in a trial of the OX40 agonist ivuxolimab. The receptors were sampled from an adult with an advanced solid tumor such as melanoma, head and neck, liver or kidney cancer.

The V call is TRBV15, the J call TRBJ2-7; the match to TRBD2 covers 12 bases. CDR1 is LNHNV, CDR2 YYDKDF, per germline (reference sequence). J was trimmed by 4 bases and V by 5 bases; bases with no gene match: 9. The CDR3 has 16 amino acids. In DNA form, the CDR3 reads TGTGCCACCAGCTCGCAGACTAGCGGGAGAAGTTACGAGCAGTACTTC. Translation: CATSSQTSGRSYEQYF.

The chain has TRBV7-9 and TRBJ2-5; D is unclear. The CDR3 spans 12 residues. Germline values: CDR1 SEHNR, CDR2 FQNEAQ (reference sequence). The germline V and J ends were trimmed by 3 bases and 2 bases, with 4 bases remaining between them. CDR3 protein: CASSFTQETQYF. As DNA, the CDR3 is TGTGCCAGCAGCTTCACGCAAGAGACCCAGTACTTC.

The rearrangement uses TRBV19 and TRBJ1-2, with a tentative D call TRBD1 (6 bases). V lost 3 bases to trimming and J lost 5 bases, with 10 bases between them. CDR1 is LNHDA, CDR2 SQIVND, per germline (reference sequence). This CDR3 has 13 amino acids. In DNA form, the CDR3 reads TGTGCCAGTAGTATGCAGGGGCCGTATGGCTACACCTTC. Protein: CASSMQGPYGYTF. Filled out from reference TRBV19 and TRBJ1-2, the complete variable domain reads DGGITQSPKYLFRKEGQNVTLSCEQNLNHDAMYWYRQDPGQGLRLIYYSQIVNDFQKGDIAEGYSVSREKKESFPLTVTSAQKNPTAFYLCASSMQGPYGYTFGSGTRLTVV.

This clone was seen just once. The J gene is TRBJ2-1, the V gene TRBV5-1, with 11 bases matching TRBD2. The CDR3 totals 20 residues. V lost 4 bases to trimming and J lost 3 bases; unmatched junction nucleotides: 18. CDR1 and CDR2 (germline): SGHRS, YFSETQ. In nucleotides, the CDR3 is TGCGCCAGCAGCCCCCGCGGGACTAGCGGCAGAGCCACCTTCTACAATGAGCAGTTCTTC. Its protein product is CASSPRGTSGRATFYNEQFF.

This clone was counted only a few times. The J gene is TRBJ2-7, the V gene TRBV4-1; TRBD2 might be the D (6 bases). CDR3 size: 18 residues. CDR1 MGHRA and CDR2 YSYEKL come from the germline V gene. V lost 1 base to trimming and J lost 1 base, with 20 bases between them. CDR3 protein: CASSQALVLGSQSYEQYF. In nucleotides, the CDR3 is TGCGCCAGCAGCCAAGCCCTGGTCCTCGGGAGTCAGTCCTACGAGCAGTACTTC.

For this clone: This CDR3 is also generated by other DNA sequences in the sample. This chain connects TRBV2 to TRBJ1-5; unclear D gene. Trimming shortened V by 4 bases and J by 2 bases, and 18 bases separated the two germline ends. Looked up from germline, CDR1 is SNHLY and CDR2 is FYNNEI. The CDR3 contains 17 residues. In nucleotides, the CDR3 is TGTGCCAGCAGTGTGTTGGTAGGGCGGGGTGGCAATCAGCCCCAGCATTTT. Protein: CASSVLVGRGGNQPQHF.

CDR3 in DNA: TGCGCCAGCAAACTAGCGGGGGGCACAGATACGCAGTATTTT. This translates into CASKLAGGTDTQYF. This chain uses TRBV5-1 with TRBJ2-3, with 11 nucleotides matching TRBD2. The CDR3 totals 14 residues. Germline CDR1 is SGHRS and CDR2 is YFSETQ. Trimming removed 6 bases from V and 1 base from J; junction bases left unmatched: 1.

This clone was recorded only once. The CDR3 protein is CASGVILMGEKLFF. As DNA, the CDR3 is TGTGCCAGCGGAGTTATATTGATGGGGGAAAAACTGTTTTTT. V and J are TRBV5-8 and TRBJ1-4, with D unresolved. This CDR3 has 14 residues. In germline, CDR1 is SGHTS, CDR2 YDEGEE. Between the trimmed V and J ends, which lost 7 bases and 8 bases, there was a span of 18 bases.